This is a list of T cell receptor beta chains from one sample in a study of tumor-infiltrating lymphocytes in localized non-small cell lung cancer. Only in-frame clones appear in the TCRdb table, and some are missing; sequencing was by immunoSEQ multiplex PCR. The table has over 5,000 clones, 70% to 75% seen once. Sample: lung tumor tissue. The receptors stem from a human donor with non-small cell lung cancer. CDR3s include the opening cysteine and the closing phenylalanine or tryptophan. D genes are given only for firm matches. Clone size is shown for a subset of rows, as once, few, many or a class of expanded clone.

V gene: TRBV2; D gene: NA; J gene: TRBJ2-6; clone size: NA; CDR3 protein: CASSEADRAGANVLTF; CDR3 DNA: TGTGCCAGCAGTGAAGCGGACCGTGCTGGGGCCAACGTCCTGACTTTC
V gene: TRBV5-8; D gene: TRBD1; J gene: TRBJ1-3; clone size: NA; CDR3 protein: CASSLGMTGANTIYF; CDR3 DNA: TGTGCCAGCAGCTTGGGGATGACAGGGGCGAACACCATATATTTT
V gene: TRBV7-3; D gene: TRBD2; J gene: TRBJ2-1; clone size: NA; CDR3 protein: CASREGSSYNEQFF; CDR3 DNA: TGTGCCAGCCGGGAGGGTAGCTCCTACAATGAGCAGTTCTTC
V gene: TRBV19; D gene: NA; J gene: TRBJ1-2; clone size: few; CDR3 protein: CASSIGTVYGYTF; CDR3 DNA: TGTGCCAGTAGTATAGGCACTGTCTATGGCTACACCTTC
V gene: TRBV4-1; D gene: TRBD1; J gene: TRBJ2-3; clone size: once; CDR3 protein: CASSQTGAFSTDTQYF; CDR3 DNA: TGCGCCAGCAGCCAAACAGGGGCTTTTAGCACAGATACGCAGTATTTT
V gene: TRBV15; D gene: TRBD2; J gene: TRBJ2-3; clone size: NA; CDR3 protein: CATSRGSGGVDTQYF; CDR3 DNA: TGTGCCACCAGCAGAGGGTCCGGGGGGGTAGATACGCAGTATTTT
V gene: TRBV18; D gene: TRBD1; J gene: TRBJ1-1; clone size: NA; CDR3 protein: CASSEGTVNTEAFF; CDR3 DNA: TGTGCCAGCTCAGAGGGGACAGTGAACACTGAAGCTTTCTTT
V gene: TRBV6-4; D gene: NA; J gene: TRBJ1-6; clone size: NA; CDR3 protein: CASSDRDNSPLHF; CDR3 DNA: TGTGCCAGCAGTGACAGGGATAATTCACCCCTCCACTTT
V gene: TRBV20-1; D gene: NA; J gene: TRBJ2-1; clone size: few; CDR3 protein: CSVTRRDEQFF; CDR3 DNA: TGCAGTGTTACCCGTAGGGATGAGCAGTTCTTC
V gene: TRBV9; D gene: TRBD1; J gene: TRBJ1-1; clone size: NA; CDR3 protein: CASSGPGTGYTEAFF; CDR3 DNA: TGTGCCAGCAGCGGTCCCGGGACAGGGTACACTGAAGCTTTCTTT
V gene: TRBV6-6; D gene: TRBD1; J gene: TRBJ1-2; clone size: NA; CDR3 protein: CASSDRGPYGYTF; CDR3 DNA: TGTGCCAGCAGTGACAGGGGACCCTATGGCTACACCTTC
V gene: TRBV18; D gene: TRBD2; J gene: TRBJ2-3; clone size: NA; CDR3 protein: CASSPLLAGGHTDTQYF; CDR3 DNA: TGTGCCAGCTCACCACTCCTAGCGGGGGGGCACACAGATACGCAGTATTTT
V gene: TRBV18; D gene: NA; J gene: TRBJ2-2; clone size: NA; CDR3 protein: CASSPRGFSTTGELFF; CDR3 DNA: TGTGCCAGCTCACCAAGGGGTTTCAGTACCACCGGGGAGCTGTTTTTT
V gene: TRBV29-1; D gene: TRBD1; J gene: TRBJ1-3; clone size: NA; CDR3 protein: CSAAGQTTGNTIYF; CDR3 DNA: TGCAGCGCCGCGGGACAGACGACTGGAAACACCATATATTTT
V gene: TRBV6-5; D gene: NA; J gene: TRBJ1-1; clone size: few; CDR3 protein: CASSHGGNTEAFF; CDR3 DNA: TGTGCCAGCAGCCATGGGGGGAACACTGAAGCTTTCTTT
V gene: TRBV29-1; D gene: NA; J gene: TRBJ1-1; clone size: NA; CDR3 protein: CSVVSLGGVNTEAFF; CDR3 DNA: TGCAGCGTTGTATCCCTCGGAGGGGTCAACACTGAAGCTTTCTTT
V gene: TRBV7-9; D gene: TRBD1; J gene: TRBJ2-7; clone size: few; CDR3 protein: CASSFRGQGDYEQYF; CDR3 DNA: TGTGCCAGCAGCTTCCGTGGACAGGGGGACTACGAGCAGTACTTC
V gene: TRBV6-1; D gene: TRBD2; J gene: TRBJ2-1; clone size: NA; CDR3 protein: CASNLVQRGSEQFF; CDR3 DNA: TGTGCCAGTAATTTGGTACAGCGGGGGAGTGAGCAGTTCTTC
V gene: TRBV29-1; D gene: NA; J gene: TRBJ1-3; clone size: NA; CDR3 protein: CSVEVGGTGNTIYF; CDR3 DNA: TGCAGCGTTGAAGTCGGGGGCACTGGAAACACCATATATTTT
V gene: TRBV6-5; D gene: TRBD1; J gene: TRBJ2-7; clone size: few; CDR3 protein: CASSPGTGSYEQYF; CDR3 DNA: TGTGCCAGCAGTCCCGGGACAGGATCCTACGAGCAGTACTTC
V gene: TRBV9; D gene: NA; J gene: TRBJ2-1; clone size: once; CDR3 protein: CASSVVRYSYNEQFF; CDR3 DNA: TGTGCCAGCAGCGTAGTTCGTTACAGCTACAATGAGCAGTTCTTC
V gene: TRBV5-8; D gene: TRBD1; J gene: TRBJ1-4; clone size: NA; CDR3 protein: CASSLWTGGREKLFF; CDR3 DNA: TGTGCCAGCAGCTTGTGGACAGGTGGGAGAGAAAAACTGTTTTTT
V gene: TRBV5-1; D gene: NA; J gene: TRBJ1-6; clone size: once; CDR3 protein: CALTGYSPLHF; CDR3 DNA: TGCGCACTTACGGGGTACTCACCCCTCCACTTT
V gene: TRBV9; D gene: NA; J gene: TRBJ1-2; clone size: NA; CDR3 protein: CASSSWPGGYTF; CDR3 DNA: TGTGCCAGCAGCTCCTGGCCCGGCGGCTACACCTTC
V gene: TRBV5-1; D gene: NA; J gene: TRBJ1-6; clone size: NA; CDR3 protein: CASSPSENSPLHF; CDR3 DNA: TGCGCCAGCAGCCCGTCAGAGAATTCACCCCTCCACTTT
V gene: TRBV16; D gene: NA; J gene: TRBJ1-2; clone size: NA; CDR3 protein: CASSQSGLGYTF; CDR3 DNA: TGTGCCAGCAGCCAAAGTGGACTCGGCTACACCTTC
V gene: TRBV7-9; D gene: TRBD2; J gene: TRBJ2-3; clone size: NA; CDR3 protein: CASSLVGGTDTQYF; CDR3 DNA: TGTGCCAGCAGCTTGGTGGGAGGGACAGATACGCAGTATTTT
V gene: TRBV6-6; D gene: NA; J gene: TRBJ1-5; clone size: NA; CDR3 protein: CASSESSNQPQHF; CDR3 DNA: TGTGCCAGCAGTGAGAGTTCTAATCAGCCCCAGCATTTT
V gene: TRBV5-1; D gene: TRBD2; J gene: TRBJ2-2; clone size: NA; CDR3 protein: CASSDKRGGTGELFF; CDR3 DNA: TGCGCCAGCTCGGACAAGCGGGGGGGCACCGGGGAGCTGTTTTTT
V gene: TRBV25-1; D gene: NA; J gene: TRBJ2-7; clone size: NA; CDR3 protein: CASSEGYEQYF; CDR3 DNA: TGTGCCAGCAGCGAGGGGTACGAGCAGTACTTC
V gene: TRBV6-5; D gene: TRBD2; J gene: TRBJ2-5; clone size: once; CDR3 protein: CASSAGRGRQTQYF; CDR3 DNA: TGTGCCAGCAGCGCAGGGAGGGGTCGGCAGACCCAGTACTTC
V gene: TRBV14; D gene: NA; J gene: TRBJ1-3; clone size: NA; CDR3 protein: CASSPQSSGNTIYF; CDR3 DNA: TGTGCCAGCAGCCCGCAGAGCTCTGGAAACACCATATATTTT
V gene: TRBV5-1; D gene: NA; J gene: TRBJ1-1; clone size: NA; CDR3 protein: CASRRVRDSDMNTEAFF; CDR3 DNA: TGCGCCAGCAGGCGAGTCCGGGACTCTGACATGAACACTGAAGCTTTCTTT
V gene: TRBV6-5; D gene: NA; J gene: TRBJ1-2; clone size: NA; CDR3 protein: CASRAPTVGVGYTF; CDR3 DNA: TGTGCCAGCAGGGCGCCGACAGTGGGGGTGGGCTACACCTTC
V gene: TRBV7-7; D gene: TRBD2; J gene: TRBJ2-5; clone size: NA; CDR3 protein: CASSLETSGGGETQYF; CDR3 DNA: TGTGCTAGCAGCTTGGAGACTAGCGGGGGAGGAGAGACCCAGTACTTC
V gene: TRBV6-5; D gene: TRBD1; J gene: TRBJ1-2; clone size: NA; CDR3 protein: CASSSGQGGYGYTF; CDR3 DNA: TGTGCCAGCAGCTCCGGACAGGGGGGCTATGGCTACACCTTC
V gene: TRBV18; D gene: NA; J gene: TRBJ1-1; clone size: NA; CDR3 protein: CASSRLDTEAFF; CDR3 DNA: TGTGCCAGCTCTCGCTTGGACACTGAAGCTTTCTTT
V gene: TRBV7-3; D gene: NA; J gene: TRBJ2-2; clone size: few; CDR3 protein: CASGEVGNTGELFF; CDR3 DNA: TGTGCCAGCGGGGAGGTGGGAAACACCGGGGAGCTGTTTTTT
V gene: TRBV7-8; D gene: NA; J gene: TRBJ1-5; clone size: NA; CDR3 protein: CASSFHTRQPQHF; CDR3 DNA: TGTGCCAGCAGCTTCCACACGAGGCAGCCCCAGCATTTT
V gene: TRBV6-1; D gene: NA; J gene: TRBJ2-7; clone size: few; CDR3 protein: CASSEALGQRKGQYF; CDR3 DNA: TGTGCCAGCAGTGAAGCGCTAGGACAGAGAAAGGGGCAGTACTTC
V gene: TRBV5-8; D gene: NA; J gene: TRBJ2-5; clone size: few; CDR3 protein: CASTNRGSSRETQYF; CDR3 DNA: TGTGCCAGCACCAACCGTGGCAGCTCCCGCGAGACCCAGTACTTC
V gene: TRBV5-1; D gene: NA; J gene: TRBJ1-4; clone size: NA; CDR3 protein: CASSPRLDEKLFF; CDR3 DNA: TGCGCCAGCAGCCCCCGCCTTGATGAAAAACTGTTTTTT
V gene: TRBV19; D gene: TRBD2; J gene: TRBJ2-3; clone size: NA; CDR3 protein: CASSILSGGADTQYF; CDR3 DNA: TGTGCCAGTAGTATCCTGAGCGGGGGGGCAGATACGCAGTATTTT
V gene: TRBV5-6; D gene: NA; J gene: TRBJ1-4; clone size: NA; CDR3 protein: CASTPGDYNEKLFF; CDR3 DNA: TGTGCCAGTACCCCAGGGGATTATAATGAAAAACTGTTTTTT
V gene: TRBV28; D gene: TRBD1; J gene: TRBJ1-2; clone size: NA; CDR3 protein: CASSLSTRGHGYTF; CDR3 DNA: TGTGCCAGCAGTTTATCCACCAGGGGGCATGGCTACACCTTC
V gene: TRBV28; D gene: TRBD1; J gene: TRBJ2-5; clone size: NA; CDR3 protein: CASSLRGSETQYF; CDR3 DNA: TGTGCCAGCAGCCTCAGGGGGTCAGAGACCCAGTACTTC
V gene: TRBV7-8; D gene: NA; J gene: TRBJ1-4; clone size: NA; CDR3 protein: CASSSRTGNEKLFF; CDR3 DNA: TGTGCCAGCAGCTCCCGGACGGGTAATGAAAAACTGTTTTTT
V gene: TRBV7-9; D gene: NA; J gene: TRBJ1-1; clone size: NA; CDR3 protein: CASSHGGNTEAFF; CDR3 DNA: TGTGCCAGCAGCCATGGGGGGAACACTGAAGCTTTCTTT